This entry lists 13 T cell receptor beta chains sequenced from one sample in a study of cytomegalovirus exposure and HLA in healthy donors. This table comes from immunoSEQ multiplex PCR, and its TCRdb copy is limited to in-frame clones, with some not included. The sample includes 90,000 or so clones, around 84% of them seen just once. The sample consisted of PBMCs. These TCRs come from a man between 18 and 35 years old in good health and CMV-seropositive.

This chain connects TRBV5-4 to TRBJ2-3, with D possibly matching TRBD1 (7 bases). CDR3 length: 18 residues. Per germline, CDR1 SGHNT and CDR2 YYREEE (reference sequence). V was cut by 4 bases and J by 5 bases, with 26 bases left in between. The CDR3 sequence: CASSQKGTDILARDTQYF. As DNA, the CDR3 is TGTGCCAGCAGCCAAAAAGGGACAGATATACTAGCACGAGATACGCAGTATTTT.

This chain joins TRBV7-2 and TRBJ2-1; D is possibly TRBD2 (6 bases). The CDR3 is 12 residues long. The germline V gene encodes CDR1 SGHTA and CDR2 FQGNSA. V was shortened by 4 bases and J by 9 bases, with 10 bases between the two germline ends. The CDR3 region is CASSSGLGEQFF. The CDR3 DNA is TGTGCCAGCAGCTCGGGACTGGGTGAGCAGTTCTTC.

This clone appeared a single time. This chain links TRBV7-2 with TRBJ2-7, with 11 bases matching TRBD2. Unmatched junction bases numbered 3, after V lost 3 bases and J lost 2 bases. Germline loops: CDR1 SGHTA, CDR2 FQGNSA. The length of the CDR3 is 15 residues. The CDR3 is CASSFPSGGTYEQYF. CDR3 bases: TGTGCCAGCAGCTTCCCTAGCGGGGGGACCTACGAGCAGTACTTC.

The chain has TRBV28 and TRBJ2-5; 9 bases line up with TRBD1. Per germline, CDR1 MDHEN and CDR2 SYDVKM. The J segment lost 4 bases and the V segment lost 4 bases, leaving 4 bases of the junction unmatched. The length of the CDR3 is 14 residues. CDR3 nucleotide sequence: TGTGCCAGCAGTTCAGGACAGGGGCGAGAGACCCAGTACTTC. Translated, it gives CASSSGQGRETQYF.

The CDR3 sequence: CASSGTGLADYNEQFF. DNA of the CDR3: TGTGCCAGCAGCGGAACGGGACTAGCGGACTACAATGAGCAGTTCTTC. The chain uses TRBV9 and TRBJ2-1; 11 bases fit TRBD2. CDR3 length equals 16 residues. Germline assignment: CDR1 SGDLS and CDR2 YYNGEE. Losses at the gene ends were 3 bases for V and 3 bases for J; bases not matched to a gene: 5.

This clone was detected a few times. The V and J genes are TRBV2 and TRBJ1-4; D may be TRBD1 (5 bases). This CDR3 contains 15 residues. Germline lookup yields CDR1 SNHLY and CDR2 FYNNEI. Trimming took 6 bases from V and 0 from J, leaving 11 bases between them. Written as DNA, the CDR3 is TGTGCCAGCAGAGACAGCAGAGCAACTAATGAAAAACTGTTTTTT. Amino acid sequence: CASRDSRATNEKLFF.

The chain carries TRBV6-6 and TRBJ1-4; a weak D match, TRBD1 (6 bases). V was clipped by 8 bases and J by 1 base, with 14 bases between them. CDR1 and CDR2 from the germline V gene are MNHNY and SVGAGI (reference sequence). The CDR3 has 15 residues. The CDR3 DNA reads as TGTGCCAGCTTAGGGACACCTCAAACTAATGAAAAACTGTTTTTT. Protein: CASLGTPQTNEKLFF.

The chain uses TRBV10-1 and TRBJ2-2; D gene unclear. This CDR3 is 13 amino acids long. Germline-derived CDR1 and CDR2 are WNHNN and SYGVQD (reference sequence). Between the trimmed V and J ends, which lost 6 bases and 4 bases, there was a span of 9 bases. The chain's CDR3 is CASRASGTGELFF. CDR3 nucleotide sequence: TGCGCCAGCAGGGCTTCGGGCACCGGGGAGCTGTTTTTT.

The chain employs TRBV7-2 and TRBJ2-7, with D possibly being TRBD2 (6 bases). Germline V gene sequence: CDR1 SGHTA, CDR2 FQGNSA. Trimming took 4 bases from V and 7 from J, leaving 14 bases between them. This CDR3 is 13 amino acids long. The CDR3 DNA follows: TGTGCCAGCAGCTCGGGCGGGATGGGGGAGCAGTACTTC. It encodes CASSSGGMGEQYF.

The chain is built from TRBV11-2 and TRBJ2-7, with a tentative D call TRBD1 (6 bases). This CDR3 region has 14 residues. V lost 4 bases to trimming and J lost 3 bases, with 13 bases between them. Looked up from germline, CDR1 is SGHAT and CDR2 is FQNNGV. Here the CDR3 DNA reads TGTGCCAGCAGCTGGTGGGACACCTACTACGAGCAGTACTTC. Protein product: CASSWWDTYYEQYF.

This clone has a handful of counts. The chain links TRBV27 to TRBJ1-5, with D tentatively TRBD1 (6 bases). The germline V gene has CDR1 MNHEY and CDR2 SMNVEV (reference sequence). This CDR3 is 13 amino acids long. With 6 bases removed from V and 5 bases from J, the gap between germline ends came to 11 bases. The CDR3 DNA reads TGTGCCAGCAGGCAACAGGGAGATCAGCCCCAGCATTTT. Translated, it gives CASRQQGDQPQHF.

The chain employs TRBV5-8 and TRBJ2-6, with D perhaps matching TRBD2 (5 bases). The CDR3 is 16 amino acids. Trimming cost V 3 bases and J 0 bases, with 10 bases left between them. Germline values: CDR1 SGHTS, CDR2 YDEGEE. The CDR3 protein is CASSSPGGSGANVLTF. The CDR3 region has the DNA TGTGCCAGCAGCTCTCCCGGAGGCTCTGGGGCCAACGTCCTGACTTTC.

This chain links TRBV5-4 with TRBJ2-1; 12 bases match TRBD2. The CDR3 spans 16 residues. Losses at the gene ends were 4 bases for V and 9 bases for J; bases not matched to a gene: 11. Germline V CDR1 and CDR2: SGHNT, YYREEE (reference sequence). In DNA, the CDR3 is TGTGCCAGCAGCACACCTACTAGCGGGAGGAGATCTGAGCAGTTCTTC. Translating gives CASSTPTSGRRSEQFF.